This TCR beta chain was captured in a study of T cells in Graves' hyperthyroidism and ophthalmopathy. Study context: Pretreatment peripheral blood was obtained at initial diagnosis.

RNA transcripts yielded amplified TCR beta CDR3 regions. First-round RT-PCR of the TCR CDR3 relied on the HTBI primer set. TCRdb passed the multiplex PCR reads through MiXCR, listing each CDR3 protein once. The sample consists of more than 550,000 distinct CDR3 sequences, around 19% of them appearing once. Per the germline V gene, CDR1 is DFQATT and CDR2 is SNEGSKA (reference sequence). The CDR3 consists of 16 residues. The V gene end was trimmed by 0 bases and the J gene end by 1 base; junction bases not matched to a gene: 4. Study findings and constraints: A 13 V-J signature model discriminated ophthalmopathy versus stable hyperthyroidism. Model-based prediction identified ophthalmopathy a median around 6.7 months prior to its onset. Clonotypes that were expanded in thyroid above 0.001 mostly appeared in blood too.

This clonotype was observed many times. Its cognate antigen is unknown. This TCR derives from a woman in her forties or fifties with Graves' hyperthyroidism that later progressed to Graves' ophthalmopathy. The chain couples TRBV20-1 to TRBJ2-3, with 10 bases matching TRBD2. The source material was blood. The CDR3 DNA reads TGCAGTGCTAGAGATAGCGGGACTAGCGGCACAGATACGCAGTATTTT. Translating gives CSARDSGTSGTDTQYF.